The 5 T cell receptor beta chains in this list originate from one sample, sequenced in a study of blood T cell repertoires in COVID-19. The assay was immunoSEQ multiplex PCR, and TCRdb's table has in-frame clones only and misses some. The sample holds under 100,000 clones, less than 95% seen once. Material for sequencing was peripheral blood. The source of these receptors is a man in his forties or fifties with acute or convalescent COVID-19.

The chain has TRBV18 and TRBJ1-2; D may be TRBD1 (5 bases). The V end was cut by 8 bases, the J end by 5 bases, with 15 bases between. Germline V gene data show CDR1 as KGHSH and CDR2 as LQKENI. The CDR3 is made up of 13 amino acids. The CDR3 DNA is TGTGCCAGCGCCCTGTCGGACACATATGGCTACACCTTC. This gives the protein CASALSDTYGYTF.

This rearrangement joins TRBV10-2 to TRBJ1-2; weak D call: TRBD1 (5 bases). V lost 4 bases to trimming and J lost 3 bases, with 15 bases between them. CDR1 is WSHSY and CDR2 is SAAADI in the germline V gene. The CDR3 spans 15 residues. The chain's CDR3 is CASSGRDLIDYGYTF. CDR3 in DNA: TGCGCCAGCAGTGGGAGGGACCTCATAGACTATGGCTACACCTTC.

This chain joins TRBV9 and TRBJ2-5; 8 nucleotides match TRBD2. In germline, CDR1 is SGDLS, CDR2 YYNGEE. This CDR3 region has 17 residues. Unmatched junction bases numbered 16, after V lost 4 bases and J lost 5 bases. The chain's CDR3 is CASSFGGGAGADETQYF. The CDR3, as DNA: TGTGCCAGCAGCTTTGGGGGGGGAGCGGGAGCAGATGAGACCCAGTACTTC. The variable domain in full, with the rest retrieved from reference TRBV9 and TRBJ2-5, is DSGVTQTPKHLITATGQRVTLRCSPRSGDLSVYWYQQSLDQGLQFLIQYYNGEERAKGNILERFSAQQFPDLHSELNLSSLELGDSALYFCASSFGGGAGADETQYFGPGTRLLVL.

The genes are TRBV9 and TRBJ2-1, with 10 bases that match TRBD2. The junction had 6 bases not matched to a gene; V was cut back by 0 bases and J by 3 bases. CDR3 size: 17 residues. Germline V gene sequence: CDR1 SGDLS, CDR2 YYNGEE. CDR3 sequence (DNA): TGTGCCAGCAGCGTAGCGGGAGCGGGAGGGTTCTACAATGAGCAGTTCTTC. Its translation is CASSVAGAGGFYNEQFF. Full variable domain (outside the CDR3, taken from reference TRBV9 and TRBJ2-1): DSGVTQTPKHLITATGQRVTLRCSPRSGDLSVYWYQQSLDQGLQFLIQYYNGEERAKGNILERFSAQQFPDLHSELNLSSLELGDSALYFCASSVAGAGGFYNEQFFGPGTRLTVL.

The chain couples TRBV6-2 or TRBV6-3 to TRBJ2-1, with 13 bases identical to TRBD2. Germline V gives CDR1 MNHEY, CDR2 SVGEGT. This CDR3 comprises 19 residues. Trimming took 0 bases from V and 1 from J; bases not matched to a gene: 6. In DNA, the CDR3 is TGTGCCAGCAGTTACTCAAGGACTAGCGGGAGTTTGTCCTACAATGAGCAGTTCTTC. Amino acids: CASSYSRTSGSLSYNEQFF.